The 21 T cell receptor beta chains below come from one sample, sequenced in a study of vaccination and CD4 T cells after COVID-19. The treatment denotes: roughly 10-day PBMC culture with coronavirus spike peptide pools or control peptides (ViraFEST assay). Their antigens are not known. Oncomine TCR Beta short-read sequencing was applied to DNA from cultured CD4+ T cells. TCRdb processed the PCR reads anew with MiXCR; each CDR3 protein has one entry. The profile shows under 20,000 distinct CDR3 sequences, 46% of them singletons. Sequenced material: CD4+ T cells from blood, cultured in vitro, taken after SARS-CoV-2 vaccination. Source of these receptors: a human donor who had recovered from COVID-19.

The chain has TRBV29-1 and TRBJ1-6; maybe TRBD1 (6 bases). The CDR3 totals 13 residues. CDR1 is SQVTM, CDR2 ANQGSEA, per germline. Trimming shortened V by 6 bases and J by 8 bases, and 14 bases separated the two germline ends. In nucleotides, the CDR3 is TGCAGCGTGGGGGCCAGCAGAGATTCACCCCTCCACTTT. Amino acids: CSVGASRDSPLHF.

The chain is built from TRBV27 and TRBJ2-1; no definite D call. The V end lost 5 bases, the J end lost 3 bases, and 8 bases lay between the germline ends. The germline V gene encodes CDR1 MNHEY and CDR2 SMNVEV (reference sequence). The CDR3 totals 13 residues. In DNA form, the CDR3 reads TGTGCCAGCAGTCCTATACGCTACAATGAGCAGTTCTTC. Its protein is CASSPIRYNEQFF.

The rearrangement joins TRBV28 to TRBJ1-1; 8 bases map to TRBD1. With V trimmed by 2 bases and J by 10 bases, 9 bases remained unmatched. CDR3 length: 14 residues. Germline V lookup: CDR1 MDHEN, CDR2 SYDVKM. The CDR3 coding sequence is TGTGCCAGCAGTTTAAATCTGGGGGACAGGTTAGCTTTCTTT. This translates into CASSLNLGDRLAFF.

This chain links TRBV7-2 with TRBJ2-7; the D gene is possibly TRBD1 (5 bases). Trimming removed 5 bases at V and 0 bases at J, with 11 bases between. Germline lookup yields CDR1 SGHTA and CDR2 FQGNSA. The CDR3 contains 14 residues. CDR3 nucleotide sequence: TGTGCCAGCAGCGCCGACAGATACTCCTACGAGCAGTACTTC. This codes for CASSADRYSYEQYF.

This clonotype was detected only a few times. CDR3 sequence (DNA): TGCGCCAGCAGTGAGTCAACCCGTGCCGGTGAAACTGAAGCTTTCTTT. This encodes CASSESTRAGETEAFF. This chain connects TRBV10-1 to TRBJ1-1; D is ambiguous. Germline-derived CDR1 and CDR2 are WNHNN and SYGVQD (reference sequence). Trimming removed 0 bases at V and 5 bases at J, with 16 bases between. The CDR3 is 16 residues long.

This clonotype has more than one count but fewer than ten. The chain employs TRBV20-1 and TRBJ2-1; 8 nucleotides agree with TRBD2. The V gene end was trimmed by 3 bases and the J gene end by 4 bases; junction bases not matched to a gene: 11. Germline V gives CDR1 DFQATT, CDR2 SNEGSKA (reference sequence). CDR3 size: 16 residues. In DNA, the CDR3 is TGCAGTGCTAGTGGGGCAGCGGGAGTAACTTACAATGAGCAGTTCTTC. As protein: CSASGAAGVTYNEQFF.

Notes on this clonotype: A read error may produce the germline difference seen at one junction end. The chain combines TRBV10-2 with TRBJ2-5; 13 nucleotides agree with TRBD2. The CDR3 contains 17 residues. Germline V gene sequence: CDR1 WSHSY, CDR2 SAAADI. DNA of the CDR3: TGCGTCAGCAGGACGGGACTAGCGGGATTCGATCGGGAGACCCAGTACTTC. It specifies CVSRTGLAGFDRETQYF.

CDR3 coding DNA: TGTGCCAGCAGTTCGTATGGTGGGACTGAAGCTTTCTTT. Translation gives CASSSYGGTEAFF. The chain couples TRBV28 to TRBJ1-1; D remains unclear. CDR3 length: 13 residues. V dropped 4 bases and J dropped 5 bases, with 11 bases sitting between them. Germline values: CDR1 MDHEN, CDR2 SYDVKM.

This rearrangement joins TRBV7-9 to TRBJ1-1; maybe TRBD1 (5 bases). The CDR3 contains 13 residues. Germline V lookup: CDR1 SEHNR, CDR2 FQNEAQ (reference sequence). Trimming removed 3 bases at V and 5 bases at J, with 10 bases between. This chain's CDR3 is CASSFVGDTEAFF. The CDR3 DNA follows: TGTGCCAGCAGCTTTGTAGGGGATACTGAAGCTTTCTTT.

The chain couples TRBV20-1 to TRBJ2-7; 9 bases match TRBD1. The CDR3 covers 14 residues. Germline V gene lookup returns CDR1 DFQATT and CDR2 SNEGSKA (reference sequence). With 2 bases clipped from V and 6 bases from J, the junction kept 8 bases outside the gene matches. CDR3 DNA: TGCAGTGCTAGACCGGGACAGGGACACAGCGAGCAGTACTTC. As protein: CSARPGQGHSEQYF.

The chain recombines TRBV5-4 with TRBJ1-1; 10 bases line up with TRBD1. The CDR3 runs 15 residues. J was trimmed by 6 bases and V by 4 bases; bases with no gene match: 9. The germline V gene has CDR1 SGHNT and CDR2 YYREEE (reference sequence). As DNA, the CDR3 is TGTGCCAGCAGCGATGGGGACAGGGGCTACTCTGAAGCTTTCTTT. Translated, it gives CASSDGDRGYSEAFF.

This clonotype was recorded a few times. V and J are TRBV7-9 and TRBJ2-5, with D perhaps given as TRBD1 or TRBD2 (7 bases each). CDR1 SEHNR and CDR2 FQNEAQ come from the germline V gene (reference sequence). V lost 5 bases to trimming and J lost 6 bases, with 22 bases between them. This CDR3 has 16 residues. CDR3 protein: CASSALRGGWEQTQYF. CDR3 DNA: TGTGCCAGCAGCGCCCTCAGGGGGGGCTGGGAACAGACCCAGTACTTC.

V is TRBV28 and J is TRBJ2-2, with D perhaps matching TRBD1 or TRBD2 (6 bases each). Germline V gene data show CDR1 as MDHEN and CDR2 as SYDVKM. V was cut by 7 bases and J by 5 bases, with 17 bases left in between. The CDR3 runs 15 residues. The CDR3 DNA sequence: TGTGCCAGCACCCGGGGGCCCCTGAGGACCGGGGAGCTGTTTTTT. It codes for CASTRGPLRTGELFF.

The chain is built from TRBV7-2 and TRBJ2-1; 9 nucleotides line up with TRBD1. Germline V gene data show CDR1 as SGHTA and CDR2 as FQGNSA. The CDR3 spans 17 residues. J was trimmed by 2 bases and V by 0 bases; bases with no gene match: 5. This CDR3 reads CASSLARTGAPYNEQFF. CDR3 sequence (DNA): TGTGCCAGCAGCTTAGCCAGGACAGGGGCCCCCTACAATGAGCAGTTCTTC.

This clonotype has more than one count but fewer than ten. This sequence joins TRBV20-1 and TRBJ2-7; TRBD1 matches 8 bases. V gave up 2 bases and J gave up 4 bases; unmatched junction bases: 1. This CDR3 is 12 amino acids long. Germline loops: CDR1 DFQATT, CDR2 SNEGSKA (reference sequence). CDR3 protein: CSARRTGYEQYF. In nucleotides, the CDR3 is TGCAGTGCTAGACGGACAGGGTACGAGCAGTACTTC.

The chain combines TRBV7-9 with TRBJ1-5; weak D call: TRBD1 (5 bases). The CDR3 length is 17 residues. Deletions cut 1 base from V and 8 bases from J, with 21 bases between. Germline assignment: CDR1 SEHNR and CDR2 FQNEAQ (reference sequence). CDR3 sequence reads: CASSLGLRGSESEPQHF. CDR3 nucleotide sequence: TGTGCCAGCAGCTTAGGCTTACGGGGCAGTGAATCGGAGCCCCAGCATTTT.

In its sample, this clonotype was seen a few times. J is TRBJ1-5 and V is TRBV6-1; tentative D call: TRBD1 (6 bases). The CDR3 has 13 residues. With 6 bases removed from V and 4 bases from J, the gap between germline ends came to 10 bases. From germline, CDR1 is MNHNS and CDR2 SASEGT. The CDR3 here is CASSPDRNQPQHF. The CDR3, as DNA: TGTGCCAGCAGCCCCGACAGGAATCAGCCCCAGCATTTT.

The chain has TRBV6-5 and TRBJ1-1; a possible D gene is TRBD1 (5 bases). V shed 1 base and J shed 1 base, with 10 bases lying between them. The CDR3 is 15 amino acids. CDR1 and CDR2 from the germline V gene are MNHEY and SVGAGI. In DNA, the CDR3 is TGTGCCAGCAGTTACTGGGGCGGGGAGAACACTGAAGCTTTCTTT. Its protein is CASSYWGGENTEAFF.

This chain's CDR3 is CASSIGPGYEQYF. The CDR3 DNA reads as TGTGCCAGTAGTATAGGGCCGGGATACGAGCAGTACTTC. The chain employs TRBV19 and TRBJ2-7; the D gene is possibly TRBD2 (5 bases). V lost 1 base and J 4 bases, leaving 8 bases between the germline ends. CDR1 is LNHDA and CDR2 is SQIVND in the germline V gene (reference sequence). CDR3 length: 13 residues.

The rearrangement links TRBV6-1 to TRBJ2-3; 9 bases align to TRBD2. With 6 bases clipped from V and 5 bases from J, the junction kept 6 bases outside the gene matches. CDR1 and CDR2 from the germline V gene are MNHNS and SASEGT. The CDR3 is made up of 14 amino acids. This CDR3 reads CASRSAGGQDTQYF. CDR3 in DNA: TGTGCCAGCAGGTCGGCGGGGGGGCAAGATACGCAGTATTTT.

About this clonotype itself: The junction departs from the called germline gene at one end, perhaps through a read error. The chain couples TRBV7-9 to TRBJ1-1, with D possibly matching TRBD1 (5 bases). Germline V gene data show CDR1 as SEHNR and CDR2 as FQNEAQ (reference sequence). The CDR3 spans 14 residues. The CDR3 nucleotides are TGTGCCAGCAGCTTGGGGGGGATGAACACTGAAACTTTCTTT. Amino acid sequence: CASSLGGMNTETFF.